This record looks at one TCR beta chain sequence and its context. What it binds is not known. This record comes from a study of T cell repertoires in cytomegalovirus infection. Study-level results: Dominating the ex vivo response were HLA-C-restricted CMV-specific TCR beta clonotypes.

TCRdb analysed the reads with MiXCR anew, one entry per CDR3 protein. The data contain roughly 70,000 distinct CDR3 sequences, roughly 22% of them singletons. Deletions cut 4 bases from V and 8 bases from J, with 18 bases between. The CDR3 extends over 15 amino acids. The germline V gene encodes CDR1 SGHVS and CDR2 FQNEAQ. The chain employs TRBV7-8 and TRBJ2-1, with D perhaps TRBD2 (7 bases). This sequence originates from a human donor in good health (CMV status not recorded). Some clones in this sample may be carry-over from other donors' samples. The sequencing used CD8+ T cells from cultured PBMCs, collected from culture after CMV antigen stimulation. The DNA of the CDR3 is TGTGCCAGCAGCTATAGGGGGGGCACTGGGGATGAGCAGTTCTTC. Protein: CASSYRGGTGDEQFF.